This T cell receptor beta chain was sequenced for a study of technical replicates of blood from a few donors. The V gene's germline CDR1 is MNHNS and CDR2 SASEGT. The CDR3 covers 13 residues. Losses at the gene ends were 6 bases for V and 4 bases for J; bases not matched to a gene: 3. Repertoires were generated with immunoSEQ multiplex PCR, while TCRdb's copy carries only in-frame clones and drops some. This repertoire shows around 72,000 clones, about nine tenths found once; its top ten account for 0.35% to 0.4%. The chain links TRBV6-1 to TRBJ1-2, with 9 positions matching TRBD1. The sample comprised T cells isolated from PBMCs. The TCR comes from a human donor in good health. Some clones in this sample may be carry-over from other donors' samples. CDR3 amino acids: CASRDRGTYGYTF. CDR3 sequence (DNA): TGTGCCAGCAGGGACAGGGGAACCTATGGCTACACCTTC.